This T cell receptor (beta chain) emerged from a study of PD-L1 blockade in urothelial cancer. About the study: Patients' atezolizumab regimen, 1,200 mg intravenously every 3 weeks, began in the mid-2010s. Blood drawn 3 weeks (second dose) and 6 weeks after treatment start was analyzed.

Germline V gene lookup returns CDR1 MNHEY and CDR2 SVGAGI. The CDR3 contains 14 residues. Trimming cost V 0 bases and J 4 bases, with 10 bases left between them. The assay was immunoSEQ multiplex PCR, and TCRdb's table has in-frame clones only and misses some. The top ten clones hold approximately 2.1% of a sample with 70,000 to 95,000 clones, 80% to 85% of them seen once. Regarding time point: pretreatment peripheral blood. Patients presented with locally advanced or metastatic urothelial carcinoma. The material was PBMCs, obtained around atezolizumab (anti-PD-L1) treatment. This sequence originates from a man aged 60 to 69 with urothelial cancer. This rearrangement joins TRBV6-5 to TRBJ2-7; D may be TRBD2 (5 bases). This CDR3 reads CASSYSLRGYEQYF. CDR3 nucleotides: TGTGCCAGCAGTTACTCTTTACGAGGGTACGAGCAGTACTTC.